This T cell receptor (beta chain) is from a study of cytomegalovirus exposure and HLA in healthy donors. The PCR made use of 60 Vbeta and 13 Jbeta primers. Original handling: Later work found 65 million to 100 million unique TCR beta chains, with 9.5 million to 14 million shared. Produced via immunoSEQ multiplex PCR; TCRdb's table is partial and in-frame only. The DNA gave D and trimming, while V, J and clone size come from that table. The table lists about 160,000 clones, around 78% of them singletons, with 5.5% to 7.5% in the top ten. V dropped 0 bases and J dropped 4 bases, with 15 bases sitting between them. This CDR3 is built from 15 residues. The germline V gene encodes CDR1 GTSNPN and CDR2 SVGIG (reference sequence).

The material sequenced was PBMCs. V usage is TRBV30 and J usage is TRBJ2-5, with a possible D match to TRBD2 (6 bases). The sequence derives from a middle-aged woman in good health and CMV-seropositive. The CDR3 sequence: CAWSVGAGRGETQYF. The CDR3 DNA is TGTGCCTGGAGTGTAGGGGCCGGGCGGGGAGAGACCCAGTACTTC. The full variable domain, its missing parts supplied by reference TRBV30 and TRBJ2-5, is SQTIHQWPATLVQPVGSPLSLECTVEGTSNPNLYWYRQAAGRGLQLLFYSVGIGQISSEVPQNLSASRPQDRQFILSSKKLLLSDSGFYLCAWSVGAGRGETQYFGPGTRLLVL.